The 9 T cell receptor beta chains below all came from one sample that was sequenced in a study of blood T cells in healthy people across ages. Next came a second PCR, run for 7 to 11 cycles, which used a sample-barcoded 5' primer along with a J-beta primer mix. Each CDR3 protein gets one entry after TCRdb re-called the 5' RACE reads with MiXCR. The table shows approximately 850,000 distinct CDR3 sequences, with around 42% occurring only once. Sample: blood. Receptor source: a man aged 60 to 75 in good health.

This chain links TRBV7-9 with TRBJ1-5; D is perhaps TRBD1 (5 bases). Deletions cut 6 bases from V and 0 bases from J, with 12 bases between. The length of the CDR3 is 15 residues. Germline V gene lookup returns CDR1 SEHNR and CDR2 FQNEAQ (reference sequence). CDR3 sequence reads: CASSQGVDSNQPQHF. In DNA form, the CDR3 reads TGTGCCAGCAGTCAGGGAGTAGATAGCAATCAGCCCCAGCATTTT.

This clonotype occurred a few times. The gene calls are TRBV7-2 and TRBJ2-3; 8 bases line up with TRBD2. The CDR3 has 15 amino acids. Germline V CDR1 and CDR2: SGHTA, FQGNSA. V shed 5 bases and J 3 bases; nucleotides not matched to a gene: 7. This chain's CDR3 is CASSPQPGGTDTQYF. The CDR3 DNA sequence: TGTGCCAGCAGCCCCCAGCCGGGGGGGACAGATACGCAGTATTTT.

J is TRBJ1-5 and V is TRBV20-1, with D unresolved. V lost 3 bases and J lost 5, with 11 bases in between. The CDR3 has 13 residues. Germline V CDR1 and CDR2: DFQATT, SNEGSKA (reference sequence). The CDR3 bases are TGCAGTGCTAGTATAGCCCACGATCAGCCCCAGCATTTT. This codes for CSASIAHDQPQHF.

The chain employs TRBV20-1 and TRBJ1-1, with unresolved D. The CDR3 runs to 13 residues. Between the trimmed V and J ends, which lost 3 bases and 5 bases, there was a span of 13 bases. Germline loops: CDR1 DFQATT, CDR2 SNEGSKA (reference sequence). The CDR3 sequence: CSASAALRTEAFF. Written as DNA, the CDR3 is TGCAGTGCTAGTGCAGCTCTAAGGACTGAAGCTTTCTTT.

This clonotype occurred a few times. The rearrangement links TRBV18 to TRBJ2-1; D remains ambiguous. This CDR3 has 15 amino acids. Trimming shortened V by 4 bases and J by 6 bases, and 16 bases separated the two germline ends. CDR1 KGHSH and CDR2 LQKENI come from the germline V gene. CDR3 nucleotides: TGTGCCAGCTCACAATCGGGCGAGGACCGCAATGAGCAGTTCTTC. As protein: CASSQSGEDRNEQFF.

This clonotype came up a few times. The CDR3 DNA is TGTGCCAGCAGTTACTCCACAGGGACAATCTATGGCTACACCTTC. It encodes CASSYSTGTIYGYTF. The chain uses TRBV6-5 and TRBJ1-2; tentative D call: TRBD1 (6 bases). This CDR3 has 15 residues. V lost 0 bases to trimming and J lost 4 bases, with 12 bases between them. Germline-derived CDR1 and CDR2 are MNHEY and SVGAGI.

This clonotype was seen only a few times. The chain recombines TRBV6-5 with TRBJ2-5; D not resolved. The end of the DNA is better explained by TRBJ2-7, so the J call may be wrong. The CDR3 has 12 amino acids. The germline CDR1 and CDR2 sequences are MNHEY and SVGAGI. The CDR3 loop reads CASTRGPGEQYF. CDR3 nucleotides: TGTGCCAGCACCAGAGGACCGGGCGAGCAGTACTTC.

This clonotype turned up a few times. The rearrangement joins TRBV6-2 or TRBV6-3 to TRBJ2-7; D not certain. The V end lost 0 bases, the J end lost 3 bases, and 6 bases lay between the germline ends. The CDR3 extends over 13 amino acids. Germline lookup yields CDR1 MNHEY and CDR2 SVGEGT. CDR3 amino acids: CASSYSEYYEQYF. The DNA of the CDR3 is TGTGCCAGCAGTTACTCCGAATACTACGAGCAGTACTTC.

This clonotype has only a few counts. This sequence joins TRBV28 and TRBJ2-1, with D perhaps TRBD2 (5 bases). V dropped 6 bases and J dropped 8 bases, with 11 bases sitting between them. Per the germline V gene, CDR1 is MDHEN and CDR2 is SYDVKM. There are 12 residues in the CDR3. Here the CDR3 reads CASRTSGDEQFF. The CDR3 DNA reads as TGTGCCAGCAGGACCAGCGGAGATGAGCAGTTCTTC.